One and the same sample provided the 29 T cell receptor beta chains below, sequenced in a study of metastatic and nonmetastatic thyroid tumors. Using MiXCR, TCRdb reanalyzed the PCR reads. The sample shows 25,000 or so clones, roughly 24% of them seen only once. All patients reached thyroid surgery having received no treatment beforehand. Sample: blood. These receptors all stem from a female donor with papillary thyroid cancer or a benign thyroid nodule (not recorded which). Some clones in this sample may be carry-over from other donors' samples.

This clone was observed many times. The chain is built from TRBV18 and TRBJ2-1, with D possibly TRBD1 on 5 matching bases. This CDR3 contains 16 residues. CDR1 KGHSH and CDR2 LQKENI come from the germline V gene. The V end lost 3 bases, the J end lost 3 bases, and 15 bases lay between the germline ends. The DNA of the CDR3 is TGTGCCAGCTCACCCACCCAGGGATACCTCTACAATGAGCAGTTCTTC. Protein sequence: CASSPTQGYLYNEQFF.

This clone was detected a few times. This CDR3 reads CASSGTSGSNEQFF. DNA of the CDR3: TGTGCCAGCAGTGGGACTAGCGGGAGCAATGAGCAGTTCTTC. V is TRBV6-4 and J is TRBJ2-1, with 13 bases fitting TRBD2. V trimming: 4 bases; J trimming: 6 bases; junction bases outside the gene matches: 0. This CDR3 is 14 amino acids long. Per the germline V gene, CDR1 is MRHNA and CDR2 is SNTAGT.

V usage is TRBV20-1 and J usage is TRBJ2-1; possibly TRBD2 for D (5 bases). V lost 3 bases and J lost 2, with 11 bases in between. Germline values: CDR1 DFQATT, CDR2 SNEGSKA (reference sequence). This CDR3 has 14 residues. CDR3 coding DNA: TGCAGTGCTAGGGACTTCAACACCTACAATGAGCAGTTCTTC. As protein: CSARDFNTYNEQFF.

The table lists this clone with many counts. The genes are TRBV3-1 and TRBJ1-2, with 7 nucleotides matching TRBD1. The CDR3 consists of 15 residues. The J segment lost 4 bases and the V segment lost 1 base, leaving 6 bases of the junction unmatched. Per the germline V gene, CDR1 is LGHDT and CDR2 is YNNKEL (reference sequence). The CDR3 DNA reads as TGTGCCAGCAGCCAAGGGGACAGTAGGACCTATGGCTACACCTTC. This sequence encodes CASSQGDSRTYGYTF.

At least ten counts were recorded for this clone. This sequence joins TRBV5-6 and TRBJ1-1, with D perhaps matching TRBD1 (5 bases). The V gene lost 0 bases and the J gene lost 0 bases, with 15 bases spanning the gap. Germline-derived CDR1 and CDR2 are SGHDT and YYEEEE. The CDR3 loop spans 17 amino acids. CDR3 in amino acids: CASSLDVQGRMNTEAFF. CDR3 DNA: TGTGCCAGCAGCTTGGATGTTCAGGGAAGAATGAACACTGAAGCTTTCTTT.

The chain couples TRBV27 to TRBJ1-1, with a possible D match to TRBD1 (6 bases). Trimming shortened V by 6 bases and J by 2 bases, and 13 bases separated the two germline ends. CDR1 and CDR2 (germline): MNHEY, SMNVEV (reference sequence). This CDR3 spans 14 amino acids. In DNA, the CDR3 is TGTGCCAGCAGACCACAGGGTAGTAACACTGAAGCTTTCTTT. Translation: CASRPQGSNTEAFF.

The V and J genes are TRBV20-1 and TRBJ2-7, with 9 bases fitting TRBD2. Germline assignment: CDR1 DFQATT and CDR2 SNEGSKA (reference sequence). The trim removed 6 bases at V and 3 bases at J, leaving 9 bases unmatched. The CDR3 totals 14 residues. CDR3 sequence: CSARGVAGVYEQYF. The CDR3 DNA is TGCAGTGCCCGTGGGGTAGCGGGGGTCTACGAGCAGTACTTC.

Only a few counts were recorded for this clone. The rearrangement links TRBV6-1 to TRBJ1-5, with D hard to call. The ends were cut back, 7 bases at V and 4 bases at J, with 11 bases in the middle. The CDR3 runs 13 residues. Germline CDR1 is MNHNS and CDR2 is SASEGT. The CDR3, as DNA: TGTGCCAGCAAAGAGGAGACAAATCAGCCCCAGCATTTT. Amino acid sequence: CASKEETNQPQHF.

About this clone: Without the conserved terminal phenylalanine or tryptophan, this CDR3 likely stems from a read error. The DNA is omitted, as the CDR3 cannot be located on it reliably, and the CDR3 follows TCRdb's listing. The rearrangement joins TRBV28 to TRBJ1-2. The CDR3 totals 12 residues, both ends included. The germline V gene has CDR1 MDHEN and CDR2 SYDVKM. The CDR3 loop is CASSPGPTLSSL.

This clone was detected many times. The chain recombines TRBV12-3 or TRBV12-4 with TRBJ2-1; no firm D call. Trimming cost V 10 bases and J 10 bases, with 14 bases left between them. CDR3 length: 11 residues. For the CDR3, the DNA is TGTGCCACCCGCTTATCCAGGGAGCAGTTCTTC. Translated: CATRLSREQFF.

This clone was observed many times. The CDR3 region has the DNA TGTGCCAGCAGCTTCAATCAGGGGCCTAATGAAAAACTGTTTTTT. Its protein product is CASSFNQGPNEKLFF. The chain uses TRBV9 and TRBJ1-4, with D perhaps TRBD1 (6 bases). The CDR3 is made up of 15 amino acids. Per germline, CDR1 SGDLS and CDR2 YYNGEE. Trimming removed 4 bases from V and 3 bases from J, with 13 bases in between.

The sample holds many counts of this clone. This chain joins TRBV19 and TRBJ2-2; TRBD1 matches 11 bases. This CDR3 comprises 14 residues. CDR1 and CDR2 from the germline V gene are LNHDA and SQIVND (reference sequence). Trimming cost V 4 bases and J 6 bases; bases outside gene matches: 1. In DNA form, the CDR3 reads TGTGCCAGTAGTAGGGGACAGGGGGCCGGGGAGCTGTTTTTT. Its protein is CASSRGQGAGELFF.

This clone ranks as medium-sized. The V gene is TRBV2, the J gene TRBJ2-7; a possible D gene is TRBD2 (5 bases). The CDR3 is 14 amino acids. V lost 8 bases to trimming and J lost 0 bases, with 14 bases between them. The germline V gene has CDR1 SNHLY and CDR2 FYNNEI. CDR3 in amino acids: CASGKGVGSYEQYF. The CDR3 coding sequence is TGTGCCAGCGGCAAGGGAGTTGGCTCCTACGAGCAGTACTTC.

The CDR3 DNA follows: TGCAGTGCCCCCCTCAATCTGGATACGCAGTATTTT. This gives the protein CSAPLNLDTQYF. The rearrangement links TRBV20-1 to TRBJ2-3; D not certain. CDR3 length: 12 residues. Germline V CDR1 and CDR2: DFQATT, SNEGSKA (reference sequence). Trimming pared 6 bases from V and 6 bases from J, leaving 13 bases between.

This clone showed up many times. The chain is built from TRBV5-5 and TRBJ2-1, with a weak D call TRBD2 (6 bases). V was shortened by 2 bases and J by 6 bases, with 12 bases between the two germline ends. Germline V gene lookup returns CDR1 SGHKS and CDR2 YYEKEE (reference sequence). The CDR3 length is 14 residues. The CDR3 sequence: CASSFSGASNEQFF. The CDR3 DNA reads as TGTGCCAGCAGCTTTTCGGGAGCCTCCAATGAGCAGTTCTTC.

The chain joins TRBV30 to TRBJ2-7; 9 bases map to TRBD1. The V segment lost 1 base and the J segment 0 bases; nucleotides outside the gene matches: 10. CDR3 size: 17 residues. Per germline, CDR1 GTSNPN and CDR2 SVGIG (reference sequence). The DNA of the CDR3 is TGTGCCTGGAGTGGGAAGGGACAGGGACGCAGCTCCTACGAGCAGTACTTC. Translating it yields CAWSGKGQGRSSYEQYF.

The chain employs TRBV3-1 and TRBJ2-2; no reliable D call. With 0 bases removed from V and 6 bases from J, the gap between germline ends came to 14 bases. The germline gives CDR1 LGHDT, CDR2 YNNKEL (reference sequence). The CDR3 extends over 16 amino acids. The DNA for the CDR3 is TGTGCCAGCAGCCAAGATCGGAGCAGGTCTCCCGGGGAGCTGTTTTTT. Translated: CASSQDRSRSPGELFF.

The chain recombines TRBV20-1 with TRBJ1-1; D unclear. CDR3 length: 15 residues. Germline CDR1 reads DFQATT; CDR2 reads SNEGSKA (reference sequence). Trimming removed 1 base at V and 2 bases at J, with 14 bases between. The DNA for the CDR3 is TGCAGTGCTAGAGTATGGTTGGAAGTTAACACTGAAGCTTTCTTT. Translation gives CSARVWLEVNTEAFF.

There are a few counts of this clone. The chain couples TRBV6-1 to TRBJ2-1; D may be TRBD2 (6 bases). The CDR3 contains 15 residues. Germline CDR1 MNHNS, CDR2 SASEGT. The V gene lost 6 bases and the J gene lost 5 bases, with 17 bases spanning the gap. The CDR3 nucleotides are TGTGCCAGCAGCGCCCCCCGCGGGAATAACAATGAGCAGTTCTTC. Its translation: CASSAPRGNNNEQFF.

This clone was seen more than once but under ten times. The rearrangement links TRBV6-2 or TRBV6-3 to TRBJ2-3; 10 bases are shared with TRBD2. This CDR3 contains 15 residues. V dropped 6 bases and J dropped 4; count of bases not matched to a gene: 7. Per germline, CDR1 MNHEY and CDR2 SVGEGT. This chain's CDR3 is CASSTLAGAADTQYF. The CDR3 DNA follows: TGTGCCAGCAGCACGCTAGCGGGAGCCGCAGATACGCAGTATTTT.

Points on this clone: One end of the junction varies from germline; a read error may be responsible. The gene calls are TRBV2 and TRBJ1-2, with D uncertain. The CDR3 spans 14 residues. The germline CDR1 and CDR2 sequences are SNHLY and FYNNEI. Here the CDR3 reads CASSEDVSSRSYTF. The CDR3 coding sequence is TGTGCCAGCAGCGAAGACGTCAGTTCTAGAAGCTACACCTTC.

This clone was detected ten times or more. This sequence joins TRBV5-4 and TRBJ2-6; D not resolved. Germline V gene lookup returns CDR1 SGHNT and CDR2 YYREEE (reference sequence). CDR3 size: 14 residues. V was trimmed by 4 bases and J by 0 bases, leaving 5 bases between them. CDR3 sequence: CASSLYSGANVLTF. In DNA form, the CDR3 reads TGTGCCAGCAGCCTCTACTCTGGGGCCAACGTCCTGACTTTC.

This clone turned up a few times. CDR3 in DNA: TGTGCCAGCAGTAAGGGACAGATGAATTCACCCCTCCACTTT. Translating gives CASSKGQMNSPLHF. The J gene is TRBJ1-6, the V gene TRBV11-2, with 7 positions matching TRBD1. The CDR3 is made up of 14 amino acids. J lost 7 bases, V lost 6 bases, and 6 bases had no gene match. Germline V gene data show CDR1 as SGHAT and CDR2 as FQNNGV.

The chain combines TRBV7-6 with TRBJ2-1; the match to TRBD1 covers 9 bases. The CDR3 covers 17 residues. V lost 3 bases to trimming and J lost 7 bases; unmatched junction nucleotides: 13. CDR1 and CDR2 from the germline V gene are SGHVS and FNYEAQ. The CDR3 is CASSLAGQGVFSNEQFF. The CDR3 DNA sequence: TGTGCCAGCAGCTTGGCGGGACAGGGTGTATTTAGTAATGAGCAGTTCTTC.

CDR3 nucleotides: TGCAGTGCTAGGGGACAGGAAATCATGAACACTGAAGCTTTCTTT. Translated, it gives CSARGQEIMNTEAFF. The chain combines TRBV20-1 with TRBJ1-1; TRBD1 matches at 8 bases. Trimming cost V 3 bases and J 0 bases; bases outside gene matches: 6. The CDR3 runs 15 residues. Germline V gene data show CDR1 as DFQATT and CDR2 as SNEGSKA (reference sequence).

V usage is TRBV5-1 and J usage is TRBJ1-6; a weak D match, TRBD1 (6 bases). Trimming pared 3 bases from V and 6 bases from J, leaving 13 bases between. CDR1 and CDR2 from the germline V gene are SGHRS and YFSETQ. The CDR3 has 15 amino acids. This chain's CDR3 is CASSSETGSNSPLHF. CDR3 DNA sequence: TGCGCCAGCAGCTCCGAAACAGGGAGTAATTCACCCCTCCACTTT.

The count of this clone is one. The chain links TRBV7-9 to TRBJ1-2; D is unresolved. V lost 1 base, J lost 0 bases, and 6 bases lay in between. The V gene's germline CDR1 is SEHNR and CDR2 FQNEAQ (reference sequence). The CDR3 is 14 amino acids. DNA for the CDR3: TGTGCCAGCAGCTTAGTAGCACCTAACTATGGCTACACCTTC. It encodes CASSLVAPNYGYTF.

V gene TRBV20-1 combines with J gene TRBJ2-5; TRBD1 is a possible D gene (5 bases). Germline CDR1 is DFQATT and CDR2 is SNEGSKA (reference sequence). Trimming pared 1 base from V and 5 bases from J, leaving 14 bases between. This CDR3 is 14 amino acids long. This CDR3 reads CSARVGAGWETQYF. In DNA, the CDR3 is TGCAGTGCTAGAGTAGGGGCCGGATGGGAGACCCAGTACTTC.

By sample fraction, this clone is medium-sized. J is TRBJ1-1 and V is TRBV12-3 or TRBV12-4; the match to TRBD1 covers 9 bases. The CDR3 loop spans 14 amino acids. J gave up 0 bases and V 5 bases, and 1 base lay outside the gene matches. The CDR3, as DNA: TGTGCCAGCAGTGACAGGGGGTTGAACACTGAAGCTTTCTTT. Translated, it gives CASSDRGLNTEAFF.